The entry below gives a single T cell receptor (beta chain) sequence along with its context. The V segment lost 5 bases and the J segment 3 bases; nucleotides outside the gene matches: 3. This CDR3 spans 14 amino acids. Germline V gene data show CDR1 as MNHEY and CDR2 as SVGEGT. These data originate in a study of blood T cell repertoires in COVID-19. How the authors handled the data: The authors estimated nucleated cell counts from reference gene primer amplification. TCRdb keeps only in-frame clones here, not all; method: immunoSEQ multiplex PCR. The V and J calls and the clone size are those of that table, but D and trimming were determined from the DNA. The sample holds 150,000 or so clones; around 82% are singletons and the top ten take 44%.

The V call is TRBV6-2 or TRBV6-3, the J call TRBJ2-1; the match to TRBD2 covers 8 bases. Sequenced sample: peripheral blood. The sequence was collected from a human donor in a cohort sampled during active COVID-19. The CDR3 loop reads CASSTGGVYNEQFF. CDR3 coding DNA: TGTGCCAGCAGTACGGGGGGGGTCTACAATGAGCAGTTCTTC.